A single T cell receptor (beta chain) is shown here with its context. The antigen remains undetermined. This CDR3 comprises 15 residues. CDR1 MNHEY and CDR2 SMNVEV come from the germline V gene (reference sequence). Trimming shortened V by 7 bases and J by 7 bases, and 23 bases separated the two germline ends. Here immunoSEQ multiplex PCR was the method, and the copy in TCRdb shows in-frame clones only, minus some. The sample includes about 8,200 clones, 70% to 90% of them seen just once. The data originate from a study of immune evolution from preneoplasia to lung adenocarcinoma. Overall study results and limits: Clonality was highest in normal lung, lower in later-stage lesions apparently. Normal lung had the highest top T cell clone frequencies.

The sequencing sample was made of FFPE adjacent normal lung tissue. The receptor was isolated from a person aged 70 to 85 with lung adenocarcinoma. The gene calls are TRBV27 and TRBJ2-7, with D perhaps being TRBD1 or TRBD2 (5 bases each). The CDR3 spells CASKLSTGPAGEQYF. In DNA form, the CDR3 reads TGTGCCAGCAAGCTGAGTACGGGACCGGCAGGGGAGCAGTACTTC.